Included here is one T cell receptor beta chain sequence, with context. Its cognate antigen is unknown. The data belong to a study of lymphopenia after photon versus proton radiotherapy. Study-wide results and caveats: Photon-treated patients lost naive T cells and TCR diversity; proton-treated stayed stable. After lymphocyte nadir, photon-treated repertoires showed oligoclonal expansion, especially CD8+ Temra. Authors raise, but do not show, better survival with proton therapy. In patients who died, overall survival fell as post-nadir TCR diversity dropped more.

In germline, CDR1 is SGHRS, CDR2 YFSETQ. After removal of 2 bases from V and 7 bases from J, the junction contained 9 bases not matched to a gene. This CDR3 is 15 amino acids long. TCRdb's copy holds only in-frame clones and misses some; the assay was immunoSEQ multiplex PCR. The sample contains 70,000 or so clones, around 90% of which appear only once. The chain is built from TRBV5-1 and TRBJ1-2, with 9 positions matching TRBD1. The TCR originated in a woman aged 40 to 50 with cholangiocarcinoma. This specimen consisted of peripheral blood, obtained from a patient treated with photon-based radiotherapy. The CDR3 spells CASSLTGGDLAGYTF. Written as DNA, the CDR3 is TGCGCCAGCAGCTTAACAGGGGGCGATCTGGCTGGCTACACCTTC.